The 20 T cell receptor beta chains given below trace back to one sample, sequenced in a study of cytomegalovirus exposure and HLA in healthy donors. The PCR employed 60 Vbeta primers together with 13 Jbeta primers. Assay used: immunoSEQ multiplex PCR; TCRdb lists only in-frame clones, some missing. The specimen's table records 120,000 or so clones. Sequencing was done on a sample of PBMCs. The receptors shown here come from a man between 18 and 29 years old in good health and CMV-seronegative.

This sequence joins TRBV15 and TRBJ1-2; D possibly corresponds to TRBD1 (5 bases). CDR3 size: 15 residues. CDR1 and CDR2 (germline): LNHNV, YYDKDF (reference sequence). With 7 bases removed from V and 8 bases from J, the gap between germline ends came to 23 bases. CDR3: CATTLQRVGTWGYTF. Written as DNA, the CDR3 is TGTGCCACCACCCTCCAGCGGGTTGGGACGTGGGGCTACACCTTC.

CDR3 nucleotide sequence: TGTGCCAGCAGCTCGGGAGGGTCCTCCTACAATGAGCAGTTCTTC. It encodes CASSSGGSSYNEQFF. The gene calls are TRBV7-2 and TRBJ2-1, with 8 bases lining up with TRBD2. Trimming removed 4 bases from V and 0 bases from J; junction bases left unmatched: 2. This CDR3 is built from 15 residues. In germline, CDR1 is SGHTA, CDR2 FQGNSA.

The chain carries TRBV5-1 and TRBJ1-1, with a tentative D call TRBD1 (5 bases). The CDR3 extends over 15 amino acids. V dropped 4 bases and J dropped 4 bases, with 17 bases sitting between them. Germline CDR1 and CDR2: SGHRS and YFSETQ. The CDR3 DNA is TGCGCCAGCAGCACCCCCCAGGGTGAGAGCACTGAAGCTTTCTTT. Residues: CASSTPQGESTEAFF.

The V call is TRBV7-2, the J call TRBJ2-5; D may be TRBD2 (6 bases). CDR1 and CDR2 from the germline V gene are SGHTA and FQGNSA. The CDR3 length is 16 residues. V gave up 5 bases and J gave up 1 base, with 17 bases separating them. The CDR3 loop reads CASSPSIARGQETQYF. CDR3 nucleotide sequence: TGTGCCAGCAGCCCCTCAATAGCGCGGGGCCAAGAGACCCAGTACTTC.

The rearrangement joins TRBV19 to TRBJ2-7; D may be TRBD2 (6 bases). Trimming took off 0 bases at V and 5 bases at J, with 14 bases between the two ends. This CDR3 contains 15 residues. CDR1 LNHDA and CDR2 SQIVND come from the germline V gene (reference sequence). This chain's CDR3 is CASSIDGSFSNEQYF. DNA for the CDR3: TGTGCCAGTAGTATAGACGGGAGCTTTTCAAACGAGCAGTACTTC. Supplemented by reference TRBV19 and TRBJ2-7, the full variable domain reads DGGITQSPKYLFRKEGQNVTLSCEQNLNHDAMYWYRQDPGQGLRLIYYSQIVNDFQKGDIAEGYSVSREKKESFPLTVTSAQKNPTAFYLCASSIDGSFSNEQYFGPGTRLTVT.

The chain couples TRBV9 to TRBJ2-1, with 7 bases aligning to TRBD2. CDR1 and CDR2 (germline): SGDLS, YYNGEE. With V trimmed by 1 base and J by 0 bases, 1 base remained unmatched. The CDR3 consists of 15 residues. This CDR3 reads CASSVLADSYNEQFF. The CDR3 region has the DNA TGTGCCAGCAGCGTACTAGCGGACTCCTACAATGAGCAGTTCTTC. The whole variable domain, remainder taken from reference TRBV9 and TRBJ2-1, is DSGVTQTPKHLITATGQRVTLRCSPRSGDLSVYWYQQSLDQGLQFLIQYYNGEERAKGNILERFSAQQFPDLHSELNLSSLELGDSALYFCASSVLADSYNEQFFGPGTRLTVL.

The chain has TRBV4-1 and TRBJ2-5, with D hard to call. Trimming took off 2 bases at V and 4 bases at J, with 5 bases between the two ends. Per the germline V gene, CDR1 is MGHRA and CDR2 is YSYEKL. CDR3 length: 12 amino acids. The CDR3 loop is CASSQISETQYF. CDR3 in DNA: TGCGCCAGCAGCCAAATATCAGAGACCCAGTACTTC.

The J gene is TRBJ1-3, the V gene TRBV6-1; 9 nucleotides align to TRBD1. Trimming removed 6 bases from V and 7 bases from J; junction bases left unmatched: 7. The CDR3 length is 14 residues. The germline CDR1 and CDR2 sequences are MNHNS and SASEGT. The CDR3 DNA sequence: TGTGCCAGCAGCGGGGAACAGGGGGCGAACACCATATATTTT. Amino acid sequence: CASSGEQGANTIYF.

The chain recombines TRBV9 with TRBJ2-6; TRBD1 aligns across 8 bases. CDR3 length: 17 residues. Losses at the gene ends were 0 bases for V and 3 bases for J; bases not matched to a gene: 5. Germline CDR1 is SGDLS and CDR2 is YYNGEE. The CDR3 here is CASSVGGRGLGANVLTF. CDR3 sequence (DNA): TGTGCCAGCAGCGTAGGGGGCAGGGGGCTTGGGGCCAACGTCCTGACTTTC. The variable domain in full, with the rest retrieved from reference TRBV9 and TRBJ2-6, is DSGVTQTPKHLITATGQRVTLRCSPRSGDLSVYWYQQSLDQGLQFLIQYYNGEERAKGNILERFSAQQFPDLHSELNLSSLELGDSALYFCASSVGGRGLGANVLTFGAGSRLTVL.

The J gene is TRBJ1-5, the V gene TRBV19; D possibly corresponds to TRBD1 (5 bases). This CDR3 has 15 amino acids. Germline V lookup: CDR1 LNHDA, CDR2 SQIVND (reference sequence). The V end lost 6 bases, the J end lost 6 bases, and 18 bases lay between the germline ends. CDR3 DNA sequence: TGTGCCAGTAGCTCAGGGAAGTCTGGGGTTCAGCCCCAGCATTTT. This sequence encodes CASSSGKSGVQPQHF.

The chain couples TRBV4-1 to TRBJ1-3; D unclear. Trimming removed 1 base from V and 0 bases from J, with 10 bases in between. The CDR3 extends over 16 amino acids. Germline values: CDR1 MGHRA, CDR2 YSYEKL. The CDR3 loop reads CASSQGGRISGNTIYF. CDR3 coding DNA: TGCGCCAGCAGCCAAGGAGGTCGCATCTCTGGAAACACCATATATTTT.

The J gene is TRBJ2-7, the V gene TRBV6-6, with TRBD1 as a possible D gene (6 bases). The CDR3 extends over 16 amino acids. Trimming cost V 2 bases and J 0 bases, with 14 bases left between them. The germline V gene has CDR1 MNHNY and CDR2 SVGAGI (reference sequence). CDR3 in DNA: TGTGCCAGCAGTTACAATGACAGGACGAGCTCCTACGAGCAGTACTTC. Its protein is CASSYNDRTSSYEQYF.

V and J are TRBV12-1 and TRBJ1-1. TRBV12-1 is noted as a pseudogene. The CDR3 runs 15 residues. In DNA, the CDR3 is TGTGCCAGCAGCTTCAACCGGGACTTTTACACTGAAGCTTTCTTT. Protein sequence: CASSFNRDFYTEAFF.

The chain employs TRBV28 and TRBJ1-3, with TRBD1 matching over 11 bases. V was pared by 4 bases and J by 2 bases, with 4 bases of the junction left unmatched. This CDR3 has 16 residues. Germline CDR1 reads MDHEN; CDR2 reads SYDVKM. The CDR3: CASSSDRGRAGNTIYF. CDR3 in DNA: TGTGCCAGCAGTTCGGACAGGGGGCGAGCTGGAAACACCATATATTTT.

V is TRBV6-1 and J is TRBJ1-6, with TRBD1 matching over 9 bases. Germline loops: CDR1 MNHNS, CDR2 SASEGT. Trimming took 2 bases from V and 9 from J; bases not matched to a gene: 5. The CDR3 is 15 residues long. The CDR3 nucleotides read TGTGCCAGCAGTGAAACGACAGGGGGTGGTTCACCCCTCCACTTT. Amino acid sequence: CASSETTGGGSPLHF.

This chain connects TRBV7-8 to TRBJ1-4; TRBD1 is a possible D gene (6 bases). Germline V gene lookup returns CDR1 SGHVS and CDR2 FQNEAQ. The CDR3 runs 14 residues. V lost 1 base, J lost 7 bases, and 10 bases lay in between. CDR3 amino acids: CASSLVLGGEKLFF. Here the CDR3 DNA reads TGTGCCAGCAGCTTAGTGCTAGGGGGTGAAAAACTGTTTTTT. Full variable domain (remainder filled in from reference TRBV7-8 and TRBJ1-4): GAGVSQSPRYKVAKRGQDVALRCDPISGHVSLFWYQQALGQGPEFLTYFQNEAQLDKSGLPSDRFFAERPEGSVSTLKIQRTQQEDSAVYLCASSLVLGGEKLFFGSGTQLSVL.

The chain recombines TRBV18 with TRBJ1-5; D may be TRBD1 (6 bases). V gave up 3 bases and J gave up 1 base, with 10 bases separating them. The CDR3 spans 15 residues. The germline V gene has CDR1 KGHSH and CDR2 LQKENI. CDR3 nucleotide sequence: TGTGCCAGCTCACCGCTGGACAGCAGCAATCAGCCCCAGCATTTT. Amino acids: CASSPLDSSNQPQHF.

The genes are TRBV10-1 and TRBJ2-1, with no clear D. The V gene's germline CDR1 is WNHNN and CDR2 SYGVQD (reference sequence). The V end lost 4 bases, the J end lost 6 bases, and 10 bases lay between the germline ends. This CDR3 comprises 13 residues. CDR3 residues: CASSAPPVNEQFF. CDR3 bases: TGCGCCAGCAGTGCCCCCCCTGTCAATGAGCAGTTCTTC.

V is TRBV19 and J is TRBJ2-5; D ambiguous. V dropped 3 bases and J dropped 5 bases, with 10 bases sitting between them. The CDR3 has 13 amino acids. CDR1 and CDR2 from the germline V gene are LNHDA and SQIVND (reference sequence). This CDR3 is CASSISIQETQYF. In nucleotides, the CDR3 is TGTGCCAGTAGTATTTCCATTCAGGAGACCCAGTACTTC.

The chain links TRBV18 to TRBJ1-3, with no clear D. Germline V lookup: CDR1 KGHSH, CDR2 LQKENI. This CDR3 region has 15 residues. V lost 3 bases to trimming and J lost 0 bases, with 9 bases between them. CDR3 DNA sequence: TGTGCCAGCTCACCGTTAGAGAGCTCTGGAAACACCATATATTTT. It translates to CASSPLESSGNTIYF.